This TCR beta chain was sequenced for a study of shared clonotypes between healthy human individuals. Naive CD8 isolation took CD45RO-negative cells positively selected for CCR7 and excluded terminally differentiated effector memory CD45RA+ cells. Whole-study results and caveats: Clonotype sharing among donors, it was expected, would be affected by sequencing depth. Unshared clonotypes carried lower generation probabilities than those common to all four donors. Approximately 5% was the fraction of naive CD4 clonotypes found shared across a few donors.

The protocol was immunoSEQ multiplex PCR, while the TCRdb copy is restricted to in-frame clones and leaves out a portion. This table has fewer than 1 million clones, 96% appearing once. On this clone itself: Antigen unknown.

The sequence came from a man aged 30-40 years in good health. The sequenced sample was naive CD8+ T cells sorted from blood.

The CDR3 sequence is CASSPTRGQGSGEQYF. DNA for the CDR3: TGTGCCAGCAGCCCGACCCGCGGACAGGGATCGGGCGAGCAGTACTTC. The chain employs TRBV7-2 and TRBJ2-7, with 8 bases identical to TRBD1. J was trimmed by 6 bases and V by 5 bases; bases with no gene match: 15. From germline, CDR1 is SGHTA and CDR2 FQGNSA. The CDR3 spans 16 residues.